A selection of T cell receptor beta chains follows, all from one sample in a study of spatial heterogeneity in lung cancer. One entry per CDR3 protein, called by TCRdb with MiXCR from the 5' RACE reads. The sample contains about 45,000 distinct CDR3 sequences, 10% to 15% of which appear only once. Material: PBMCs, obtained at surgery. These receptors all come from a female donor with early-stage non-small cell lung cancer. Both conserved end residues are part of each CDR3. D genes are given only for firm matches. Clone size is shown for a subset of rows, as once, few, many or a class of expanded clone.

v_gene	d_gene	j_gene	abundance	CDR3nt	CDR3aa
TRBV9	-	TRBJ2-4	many	TGTGCCAGCAGCGTAACCCCGGCAGGGCAAAAAAACATTCAGTACTTC	CASSVTPAGQKNIQYF
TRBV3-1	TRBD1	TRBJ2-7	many	TGTGCCAGCAGCCCGGGACAGGGCATCTACGAGCAGTACTTC	CASSPGQGIYEQYF
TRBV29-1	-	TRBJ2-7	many	TGCAGCGGGGGAAGCTCGGACAGCCAGCAGTACTTC	CSGGSSDSQQYF
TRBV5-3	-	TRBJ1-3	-	TGTGCCAGAAGCTTTCGAGTAACTGGAAACACCATATATTTT	CARSFRVTGNTIYF
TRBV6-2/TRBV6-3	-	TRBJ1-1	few	TGTGCCAGCAGTTTTCATTCCCGGGGACCTCAGAACACTGAAGCTTTCTTT	CASSFHSRGPQNTEAFF
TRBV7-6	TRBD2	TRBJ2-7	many	TGTGCCAGCAGCCCCCTCGGGGGGGGGGAGCAGTACTTC	CASSPLGGGEQYF
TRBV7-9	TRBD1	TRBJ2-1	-	TGTGCCAGCAGCTTAGCTAAGGGGACAGGGGATAATGAGCAGTTCTTC	CASSLAKGTGDNEQFF
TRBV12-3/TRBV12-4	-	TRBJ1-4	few	TGTGCCAGCAGTTTAGGGCGGGAAAAACTGTTTTTT	CASSLGREKLFF
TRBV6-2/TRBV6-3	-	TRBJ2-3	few	TGTGCCAGCAGGGACCTACCCCCGCTAGGGGTTGATTTCTCAGATACGCAGTATTTT	CASRDLPPLGVDFSDTQYF
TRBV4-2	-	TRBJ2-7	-	TGTGCCAGCAGCCAAGAAGGGGCCGATGGCTACGAGCAGTACTTC	CASSQEGADGYEQYF
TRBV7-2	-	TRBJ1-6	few	TGTGCCAGCAGCTTAGCCCAAGAGGGGAATTCACCCCTCCACTTT	CASSLAQEGNSPLHF
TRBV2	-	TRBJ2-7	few	TGTGCCAGCGCCCGGGACGGGGTGGTTGAGCAGTACTTC	CASARDGVVEQYF
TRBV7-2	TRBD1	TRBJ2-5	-	TGTGCCAGCAGCATACAGACAGGGGCGAAAGAGACCCAGTACTTC	CASSIQTGAKETQYF
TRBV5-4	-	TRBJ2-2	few	TGTGCCAGCAGCCCCGGACTCTTTGGCGGGATCGGGGAGCTGTTTTTT	CASSPGLFGGIGELFF
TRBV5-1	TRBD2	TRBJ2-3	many	TGCGCCAGCAGCTTGCTAGCGGGGAGCACAGATACGCAGTATTTT	CASSLLAGSTDTQYF
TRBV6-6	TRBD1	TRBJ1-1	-	TGTGCCAGCATCAGACAGGGCCGGAACACTGAAGCTTTCTTT	CASIRQGRNTEAFF
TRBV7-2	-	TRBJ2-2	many	TGTGCCAGCAGCTCCCTGATTGGACGGGACACCGGGGAGCTGTTTTTT	CASSSLIGRDTGELFF
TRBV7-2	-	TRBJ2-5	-	TGTGCCAGCAGCTTAGTCCGAGATCGGGCGGAGACCCAGTACTTC	CASSLVRDRAETQYF
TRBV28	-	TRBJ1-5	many	TGTGCCAGCAGTCTGAGACAGGCTGTAAGCAATCAGCCCCAGCATTTT	CASSLRQAVSNQPQHF
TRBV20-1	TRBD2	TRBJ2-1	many	TGCAGTGCTAGCCCGACTAGCGGGAATATTGGTGAGCAGTTCTTC	CSASPTSGNIGEQFF
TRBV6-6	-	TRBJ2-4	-	TGTGCCAGCAGTTACTTGCAGGGGCGACGGGTCAAAAACATTCAGTACTTC	CASSYLQGRRVKNIQYF
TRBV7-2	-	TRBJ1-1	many	TGTGCCAGCAGCTTAGATTGGGGAATCACTGAAGCTTTCTTT	CASSLDWGITEAFF